The entry below gives a single T cell receptor beta chain sequence along with its context. This clone's antigen is unknown. No qualities accompany the bases; no much larger clone lies one base away. This specimen belongs to a study of blood T cell repertoires in COVID-19 (dated by TCRdb to 2018 to 2020). Study-level background: The collaborator samples originated in the United States, Italy and Spain and spanned the acute and convalescent phases of COVID-19. The prospective study material was composed of cDNA or gDNA derived from T cells, B-cell-depleted T cells, or PBMCs. Samples came from the ongoing ImmuneRACE study (first 160 participants) plus 1,254 subjects from 6 global collaborators. The repertoires were released in a freely available public database meant as a resource for research on the immune response to SARS-CoV-2. Nearly every sample came with metadata listing a de-identified subject ID, COVID-19 status, age in years and sex. Deeply sampled blood TCRbeta repertoires from subjects exposed to, actively infected with, or recovered from COVID-19 were included in the dataset. Where HLA class I and class II types were available, the types were taken from metadata supplied by the sample provider, not from assay-based typing. The investigation overall reported the following: The amount of clinical and demographic metadata varied by source and participant and was provided uncurated.

Compared with germline, V lacks 2 bases and J lacks 4 bases; bases without a gene match: 1. The CDR3 holds 12 amino acids from the cysteine to the phenylalanine. The read is trimmed to its CDR3 DNA, 36 bases read in frame from base 1. CDR1 SQVTM and CDR2 ANQGSEA are derived from the germline V gene. Participants in the prospective study were enrolled through a virtual design, were aged about 18 to 90 years, and lived in some 24 United States geographic areas. In the prospective study, participants were assigned to cohorts based on the clinical history participants reported in a screening survey and a study questionnaire. Recovered participants in ImmuneRACE Cohort 3 were defined by two consecutive negative NP/OP PCR tests, clearance by a healthcare professional, or resolution of symptoms. Each participant in the prospective study had whole blood, serum and a nasopharyngeal or oropharyngeal swab collected by mobile phlebotomists. Additional blood draws and questionnaires over an approximately 2-month period could optionally be provided by prospective study participants. Before DNA extraction, blood samples from the prospective study were shipped at room temperature or frozen.

TCRbeta CDR3 regions were amplified from genomic DNA using the immunoSEQ Assay, a bias-controlled multiplex PCR. Regarding the original processing steps: The number of nucleated cells in each sample was estimated by amplification of reference gene primers within the assay. To quantify the absolute abundance of each unique TCRbeta CDR3 rearrangement, sequence reads were collapsed and filtered. For each sample, productive Simpson clonality was calculated as the square root of Simpson's diversity index over productive rearrangements. TCRdb holds this immuneACCESS table with in-frame rearrangements only. Some clones are missing; in checked studies, unresolved V genes explain under half, and the rest has no known cause. The DNA gave D and trimming, while V, J and clone size come from that table. Present in this sample are under 300,000 clones, over 80% of which were seen just once. Less than 2.5% of the sample is held by the ten biggest clonotypes.

The sequence links TRBV29-1 to TRBJ1-2, with 7 bases aligning to TRBD1. The specimen was PBMCs or T cells enriched from blood (not recorded which). The sequence was obtained from a young woman who had recovered from COVID-19. The bases read TGCAGCGTTGAAAGACAGGGCTATGGCTACACCTTC. Translated, it reads CSVERQGYGYTF.